This section outlines one T cell receptor beta chain sequence together with its context. Its antigen remains undetermined. One base away there is no much larger clone; base qualities are not given. From cysteine to phenylalanine, the CDR3 is 14 amino acids long. Only the CDR3 part of the read is kept: 42 bases, read in frame from the first base. V is pared back by 3 bases and J by 3 bases, with 9 bases lying between the germline termini. Looking up the germline V gene (reference sequence) yields CDR1 WNHNN and CDR2 SYGVQD. This record belongs to a study of T cell responses to AZD1222 COVID-19 vaccine (dated by TCRdb to the early 2020s). Turning to the overall study: Because spike-specific TCR depth and breadth did not differ between the two schedules, AZD1222 recipients who got a second dose at roughly 4 weeks were pooled with those who got a second dose at roughly 12 weeks. A total of roughly 240 trial participants underwent TCR sequencing, of whom some 210 received two doses of AZD1222 and about 25 received two doses of the MenACWY control vaccine. Trial participants were enrolled by age into subgroups of 18-55, 56-69 and 70-plus years, and about 150, 27 and 61 TCR-sequenced participants, respectively, were included in these subgroups.

Broad study findings and their caveats: The 56-69-year group was small, and its depth increase did not reach significance, likely because of low power. Only six AZD1222 recipients were SARS-CoV-2 seropositive at baseline, limiting conclusions about previously exposed vaccinees. The vaccine-associated CD4 TCRs covered the entire spike protein, and the dominant responses fell in regions 160-218 and 743-854. After two AZD1222 doses, spike-specific TCR breadth and depth were significantly higher than at day 0 and than in MenACWY recipients. Participants were mostly white British, with more females than males. The authors suggested clonal diversity may have been underestimated. Nearly half of unique spike-specific TCRs reportedly recognized epitopes outside regions mutated in the B.1.351 and B.1.1.7 variants. Because no day 14 peak-response samples were available, repertoires were characterized only after the peak T cell response.

The CDR3 regions of human TCRbeta chains were analyzed by immunosequencing. Per the authors' processing: TCRs in the repertoires were matched against a reference library of SARS-CoV-2-specific TCRs that had been generated with the MIRA antigen-specificity platform. Breadth was defined as the fraction of unique TCRs that were SARS-CoV-2-associated. Depth was defined as the fraction of total T cells that were SARS-CoV-2-associated. Each spike-specific TCR was assigned to its reactive spike region and to a CD4 or CD8 class using the MIRA data. Log10-transformed breadth and depth values were compared by one-way ANOVA with Sidak's multiple comparisons tests. Entries here come from immuneACCESS through TCRdb and include only in-frame sequences with V and J called. Some clones fail to appear in such tables; in the studies checked, an unresolved V gene covers under half of the shortfall, and the cause of the remainder is unknown. That table furnishes V, J and clone size, whereas the DNA furnished D and trimming. The sample table lists 130,000 or so clones, 85% to 90% of them with a count of one. The ten largest clones represent roughly 12% of the sample.

According to the study, the label for this sample's time point signals: baseline before first vaccination. The vaccinee samples were drawn from two UK trials, COV001 and COV002, one of which was a single-blind randomized controlled phase 2/3 trial testing AZD1222 (ChAdOx1 nCoV-19) in healthy adults. For TCRbeta chain sequencing, PBMC samples from trial participants were taken at day 0 and at day 28 after the second dose. Sequenced material: peripheral blood, taken on day 0 of AZD1222 vaccination. This TCR was recovered from an adult in good health. The rearranged segments are TRBV10-1 and TRBJ1-5; there is no confident call for the D gene. The CDR3 corresponds to CASSDGQVNQPQHF. The DNA sequence is as follows: TGCGCCAGCAGTGACGGCCAGGTCAATCAGCCCCAGCATTTT.